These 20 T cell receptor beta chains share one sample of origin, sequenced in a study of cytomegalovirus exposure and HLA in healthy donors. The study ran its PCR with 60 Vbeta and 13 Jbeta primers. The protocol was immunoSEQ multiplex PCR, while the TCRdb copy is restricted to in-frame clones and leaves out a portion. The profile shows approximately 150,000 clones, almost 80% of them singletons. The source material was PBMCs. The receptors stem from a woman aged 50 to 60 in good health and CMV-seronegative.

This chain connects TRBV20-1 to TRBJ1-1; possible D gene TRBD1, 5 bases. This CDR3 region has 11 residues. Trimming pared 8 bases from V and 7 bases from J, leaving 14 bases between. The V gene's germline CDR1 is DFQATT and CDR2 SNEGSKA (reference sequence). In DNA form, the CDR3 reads TGCAGTCTTGGGGGGGTCGGTGAAGCTTTCTTT. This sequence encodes CSLGGVGEAFF.

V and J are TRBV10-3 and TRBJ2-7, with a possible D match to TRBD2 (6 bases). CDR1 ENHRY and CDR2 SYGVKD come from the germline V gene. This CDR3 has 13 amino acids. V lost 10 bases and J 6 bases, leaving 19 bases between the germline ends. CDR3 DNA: TGTGCCACCTCCGGGACTCTTGTGGGCGAGCAGTACTTC. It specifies CATSGTLVGEQYF.

The CDR3: CASTPSRGSTNEKLFF. The CDR3 nucleotides read TGTGCCAGCACCCCTTCGAGGGGGTCAACTAATGAAAAACTGTTTTTT. The rearrangement links TRBV7-9 to TRBJ1-4, with D possibly being TRBD1 (6 bases). Germline V lookup: CDR1 SEHNR, CDR2 FQNEAQ (reference sequence). The CDR3 is made up of 16 amino acids. Between the trimmed V and J ends, which lost 7 bases and 0 bases, there was a span of 15 bases.

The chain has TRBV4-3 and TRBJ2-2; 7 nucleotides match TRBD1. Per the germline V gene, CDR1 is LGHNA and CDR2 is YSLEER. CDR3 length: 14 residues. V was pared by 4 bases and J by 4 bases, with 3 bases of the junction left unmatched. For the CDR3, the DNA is TGCGCCAGCAGCCCCCGGACAGGCACCGGGGAGCTGTTTTTT. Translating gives CASSPRTGTGELFF.

CDR3 DNA sequence: TGCGCCAGCAGCTACGGGACTAGCGGGAACACCGGGGAGCTGTTTTTT. This gives the protein CASSYGTSGNTGELFF. The chain couples TRBV5-1 to TRBJ2-2; 11 bases line up with TRBD2. Germline V gene data show CDR1 as SGHRS and CDR2 as YFSETQ. The length of the CDR3 is 16 residues. Trimming removed 3 bases from V and 1 base from J; junction bases left unmatched: 2.

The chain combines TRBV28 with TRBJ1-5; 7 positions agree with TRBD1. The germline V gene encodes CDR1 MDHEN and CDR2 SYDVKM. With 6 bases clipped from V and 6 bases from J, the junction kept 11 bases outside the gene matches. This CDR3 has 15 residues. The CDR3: CASSPQGGQSQPQHF. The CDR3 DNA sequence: TGTGCCAGCAGCCCACAAGGGGGCCAAAGTCAGCCCCAGCATTTT.

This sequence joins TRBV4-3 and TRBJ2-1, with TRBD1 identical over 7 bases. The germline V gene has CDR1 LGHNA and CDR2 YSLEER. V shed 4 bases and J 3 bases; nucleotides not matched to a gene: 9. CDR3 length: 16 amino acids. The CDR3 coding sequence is TGCGCCAGCAGCCGAGCCGGGACAGAGGGCTACAATGAGCAGTTCTTC. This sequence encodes CASSRAGTEGYNEQFF.

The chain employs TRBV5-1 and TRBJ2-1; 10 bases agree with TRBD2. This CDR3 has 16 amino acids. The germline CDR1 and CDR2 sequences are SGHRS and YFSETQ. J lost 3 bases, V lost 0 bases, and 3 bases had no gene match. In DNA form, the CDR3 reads TGCGCCAGCAGCTTGGTGCCTAGCGGGAGCTACAATGAGCAGTTCTTC. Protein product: CASSLVPSGSYNEQFF. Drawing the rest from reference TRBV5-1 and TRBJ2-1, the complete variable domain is KAGVTQTPRYLIKTRGQQVTLSCSPISGHRSVSWYQQTPGQGLQFLFEYFSETQRNKGNFPGRFSGRQFSNSRSEMNVSTLELGDSALYLCASSLVPSGSYNEQFFGPGTRLTVL.

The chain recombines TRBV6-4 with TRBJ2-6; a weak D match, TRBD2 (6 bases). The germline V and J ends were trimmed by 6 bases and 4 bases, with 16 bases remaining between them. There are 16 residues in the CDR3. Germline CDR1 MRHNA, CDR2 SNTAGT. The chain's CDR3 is CASSLEGGLGANVLTF. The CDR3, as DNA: TGTGCCAGCAGCCTCGAGGGAGGCCTAGGGGCCAACGTCCTGACTTTC.

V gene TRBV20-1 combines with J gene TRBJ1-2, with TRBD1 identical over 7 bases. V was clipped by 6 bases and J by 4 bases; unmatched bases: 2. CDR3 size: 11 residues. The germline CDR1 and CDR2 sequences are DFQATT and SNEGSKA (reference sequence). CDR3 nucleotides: TGCAGTGCCCAGGGGGTCTATGGCTACACCTTC. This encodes CSAQGVYGYTF.

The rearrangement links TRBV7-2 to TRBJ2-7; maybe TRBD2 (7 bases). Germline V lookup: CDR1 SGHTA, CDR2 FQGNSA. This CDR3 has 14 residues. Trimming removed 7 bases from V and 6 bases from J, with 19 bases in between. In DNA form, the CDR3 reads TGTGCCAGCAAGGGTCGTGCGGGGGCGCTCGAGCAGTACTTC. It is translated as CASKGRAGALEQYF.

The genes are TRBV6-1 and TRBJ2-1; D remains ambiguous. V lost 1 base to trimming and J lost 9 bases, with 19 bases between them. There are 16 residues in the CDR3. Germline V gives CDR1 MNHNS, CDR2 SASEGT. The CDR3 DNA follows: TGTGCCAGCAGTGAAGACTCGGTTTCATCCTGGAGTGAGCAGTTCTTC. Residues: CASSEDSVSSWSEQFF.

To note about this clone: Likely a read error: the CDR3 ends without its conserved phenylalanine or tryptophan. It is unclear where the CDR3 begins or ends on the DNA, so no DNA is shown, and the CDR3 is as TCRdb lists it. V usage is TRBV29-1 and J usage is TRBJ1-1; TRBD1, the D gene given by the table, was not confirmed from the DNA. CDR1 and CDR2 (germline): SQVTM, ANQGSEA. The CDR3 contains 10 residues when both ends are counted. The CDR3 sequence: CSVETVGPHL.

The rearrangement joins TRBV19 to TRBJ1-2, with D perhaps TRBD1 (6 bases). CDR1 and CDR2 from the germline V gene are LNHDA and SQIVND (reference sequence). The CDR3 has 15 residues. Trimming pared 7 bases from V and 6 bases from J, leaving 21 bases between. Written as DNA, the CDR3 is TGTGCCAGTAAACCGCCGCAGGGGACGTCAGATGGCTACACCTTC. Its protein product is CASKPPQGTSDGYTF.

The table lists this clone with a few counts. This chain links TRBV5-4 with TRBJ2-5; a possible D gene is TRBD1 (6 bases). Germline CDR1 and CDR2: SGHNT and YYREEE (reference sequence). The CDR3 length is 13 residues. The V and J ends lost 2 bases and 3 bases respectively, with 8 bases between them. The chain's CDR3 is CASSLKGEETQYF. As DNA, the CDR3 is TGTGCCAGCAGCTTAAAGGGGGAAGAGACCCAGTACTTC. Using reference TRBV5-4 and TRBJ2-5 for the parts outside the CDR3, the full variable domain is ETGVTQSPTHLIKTRGQQVTLRCSSQSGHNTVSWYQQALGQGPQFIFQYYREEENGRGNFPPRFSGLQFPNYSSELNVNALELDDSALYLCASSLKGEETQYFGPGTRLLVL.

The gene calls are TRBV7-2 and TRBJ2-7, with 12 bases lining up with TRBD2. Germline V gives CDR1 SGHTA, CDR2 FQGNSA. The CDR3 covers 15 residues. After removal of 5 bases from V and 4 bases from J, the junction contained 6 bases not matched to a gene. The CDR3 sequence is CASSRPSGGGYEQYF. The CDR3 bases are TGTGCCAGCAGCCGGCCTAGCGGGGGGGGGTACGAGCAGTACTTC.

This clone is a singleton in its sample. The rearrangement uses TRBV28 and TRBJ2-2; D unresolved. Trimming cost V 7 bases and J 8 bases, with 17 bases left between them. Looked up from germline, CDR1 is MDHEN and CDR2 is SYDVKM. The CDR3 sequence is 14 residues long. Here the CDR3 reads CASTTAGKNGELFF. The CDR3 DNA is TGTGCCAGCACGACGGCAGGAAAGAATGGGGAGCTGTTTTTT.

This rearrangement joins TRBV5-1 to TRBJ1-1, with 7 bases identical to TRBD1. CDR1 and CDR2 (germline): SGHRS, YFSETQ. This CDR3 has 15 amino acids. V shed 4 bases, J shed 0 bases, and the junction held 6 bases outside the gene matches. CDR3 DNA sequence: TGCGCCAGCAGCCCTACGACAGGGCTGAACACTGAAGCTTTCTTT. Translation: CASSPTTGLNTEAFF.

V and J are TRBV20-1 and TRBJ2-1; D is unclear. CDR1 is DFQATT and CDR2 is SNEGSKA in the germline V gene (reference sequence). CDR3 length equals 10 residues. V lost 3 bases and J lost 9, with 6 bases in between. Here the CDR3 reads CSASRGEQFF. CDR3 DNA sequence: TGCAGTGCTAGTCGCGGTGAGCAGTTCTTC.

The CDR3 spells CASSFDYTTYEQYF. The CDR3 DNA reads TGTGCCAGCAGTTTTGACTATACCACCTACGAGCAGTACTTC. The chain uses TRBV28 and TRBJ2-7; D is possibly TRBD2 (5 bases). Germline V gives CDR1 MDHEN, CDR2 SYDVKM. The CDR3 is 14 amino acids. V dropped 3 bases and J dropped 2 bases, with 11 bases sitting between them. The full variable domain, with the rest looked up from reference TRBV28 and TRBJ2-7, is DVKVTQSSRYLVKRTGEKVFLECVQDMDHENMFWYRQDPGLGLRLIYFSYDVKMKEKGDIPEGYSVSREKKERFSLILESASTNQTSMYLCASSFDYTTYEQYFGPGTRLTVT.